This T cell receptor (beta chain) originates from a study of cytomegalovirus exposure and HLA in healthy donors. Study results and caveats: Solely CMV serostatus was available to characterize immune exposure.

Per the germline V gene, CDR1 is LNHDA and CDR2 is SQIVND (reference sequence). The CDR3 loop spans 13 amino acids. The V and J ends lost 5 bases and 8 bases respectively, with 12 bases between them. Nominally healthy donors were sampled, though unrecorded immune exposures were likely. The PCR was carried out with 60 Vbeta primers and 13 Jbeta primers. Assay: immunoSEQ multiplex PCR; the TCRdb copy retains only in-frame clones and omits some. This table holds fewer than 150,000 clones, about 80% found once. Regarding this clone: Its antigen remains unidentified.

This TCR was recovered from a young man in good health and CMV-seronegative. J is TRBJ1-4 and V is TRBV19; a weak D match, TRBD1 (5 bases). The source material was PBMCs. The CDR3, as DNA: TGTGCCAGTAGTGCCAGGGCGAACGAAAAACTGTTTTTT. Protein: CASSARANEKLFF.